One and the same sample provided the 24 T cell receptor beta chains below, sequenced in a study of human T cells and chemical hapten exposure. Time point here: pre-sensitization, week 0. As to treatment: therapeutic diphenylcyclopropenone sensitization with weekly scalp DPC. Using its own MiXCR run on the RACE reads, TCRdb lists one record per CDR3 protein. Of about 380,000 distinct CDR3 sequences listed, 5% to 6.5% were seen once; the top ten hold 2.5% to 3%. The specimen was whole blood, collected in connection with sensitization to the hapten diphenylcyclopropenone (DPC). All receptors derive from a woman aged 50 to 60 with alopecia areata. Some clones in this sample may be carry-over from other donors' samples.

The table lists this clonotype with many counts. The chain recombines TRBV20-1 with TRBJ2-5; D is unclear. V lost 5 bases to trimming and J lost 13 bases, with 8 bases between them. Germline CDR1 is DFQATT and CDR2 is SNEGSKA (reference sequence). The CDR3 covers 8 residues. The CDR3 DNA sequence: TGCAGTGCTGACCGGTCGTACTTC. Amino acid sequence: CSADRSYF.

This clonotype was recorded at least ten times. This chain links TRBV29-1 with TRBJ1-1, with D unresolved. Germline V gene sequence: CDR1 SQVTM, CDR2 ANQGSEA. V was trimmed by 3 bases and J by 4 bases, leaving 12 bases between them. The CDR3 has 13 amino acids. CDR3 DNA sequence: TGCAGCGTTGAGGAACGGTCTCGCACTGAAGCTTTCTTT. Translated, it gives CSVEERSRTEAFF.

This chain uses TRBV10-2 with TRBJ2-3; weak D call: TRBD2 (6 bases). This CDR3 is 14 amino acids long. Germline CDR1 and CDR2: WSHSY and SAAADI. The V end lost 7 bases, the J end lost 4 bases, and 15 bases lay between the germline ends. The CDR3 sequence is CASKEGPSPDTQYF. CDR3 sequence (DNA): TGCGCCAGCAAGGAGGGCCCCTCACCAGATACGCAGTATTTT.

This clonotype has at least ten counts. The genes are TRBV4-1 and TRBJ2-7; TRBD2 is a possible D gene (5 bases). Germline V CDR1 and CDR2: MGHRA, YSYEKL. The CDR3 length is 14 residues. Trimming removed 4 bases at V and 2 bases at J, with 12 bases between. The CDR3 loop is CASSRSDGTYEQYF. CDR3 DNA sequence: TGCGCCAGCAGCCGGTCGGACGGGACCTACGAGCAGTACTTC.

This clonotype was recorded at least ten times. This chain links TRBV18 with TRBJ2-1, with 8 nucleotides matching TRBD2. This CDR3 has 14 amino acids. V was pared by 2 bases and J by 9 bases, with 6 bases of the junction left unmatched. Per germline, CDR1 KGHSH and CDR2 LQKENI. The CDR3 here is CASSPVQREIEQFF. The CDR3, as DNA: TGTGCCAGCTCACCAGTACAGCGGGAGATTGAGCAGTTCTTC.

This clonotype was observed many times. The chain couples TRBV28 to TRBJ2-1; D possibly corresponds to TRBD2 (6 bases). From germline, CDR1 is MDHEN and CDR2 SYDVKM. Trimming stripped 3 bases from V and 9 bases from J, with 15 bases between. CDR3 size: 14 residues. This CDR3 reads CASSFGGRNGEQFF. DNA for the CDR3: TGTGCCAGCAGTTTTGGGGGGAGGAATGGTGAGCAGTTCTTC.

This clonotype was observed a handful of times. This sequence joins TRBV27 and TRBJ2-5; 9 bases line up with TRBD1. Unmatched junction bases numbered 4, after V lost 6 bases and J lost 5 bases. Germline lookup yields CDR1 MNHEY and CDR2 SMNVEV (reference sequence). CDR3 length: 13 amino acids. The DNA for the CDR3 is TGTGCCAGCAGGGGACAGGGATGGGAGACCCAGTACTTC. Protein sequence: CASRGQGWETQYF.

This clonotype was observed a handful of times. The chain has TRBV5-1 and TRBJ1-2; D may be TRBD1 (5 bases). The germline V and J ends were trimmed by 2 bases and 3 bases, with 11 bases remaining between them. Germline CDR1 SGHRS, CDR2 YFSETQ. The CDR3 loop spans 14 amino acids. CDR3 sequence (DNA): TGCGCCAGCAGCTTCGCCGACAGAGACTATGGCTACACCTTC. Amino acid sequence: CASSFADRDYGYTF.

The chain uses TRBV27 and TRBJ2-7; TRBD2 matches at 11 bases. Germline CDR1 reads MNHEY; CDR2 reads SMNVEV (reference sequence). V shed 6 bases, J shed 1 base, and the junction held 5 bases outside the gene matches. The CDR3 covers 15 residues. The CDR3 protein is CASRTSGRWSYEQYF. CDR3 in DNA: TGTGCCAGCAGAACTAGCGGGAGATGGTCCTACGAGCAGTACTTC.

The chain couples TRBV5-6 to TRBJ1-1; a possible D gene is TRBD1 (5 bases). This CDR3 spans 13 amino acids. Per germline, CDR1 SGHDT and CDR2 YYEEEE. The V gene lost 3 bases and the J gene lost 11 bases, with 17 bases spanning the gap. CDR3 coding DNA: TGTGCCAGCAGCTCGCAGGACAAACTCGGGGCTTTCTTT. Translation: CASSSQDKLGAFF.

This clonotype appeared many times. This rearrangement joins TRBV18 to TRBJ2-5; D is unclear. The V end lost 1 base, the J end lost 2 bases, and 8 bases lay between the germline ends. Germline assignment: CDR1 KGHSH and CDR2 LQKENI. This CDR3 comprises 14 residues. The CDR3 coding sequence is TGTGCCAGCTCACCACAGGGTATTCAAGAGACCCAGTACTTC. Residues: CASSPQGIQETQYF.

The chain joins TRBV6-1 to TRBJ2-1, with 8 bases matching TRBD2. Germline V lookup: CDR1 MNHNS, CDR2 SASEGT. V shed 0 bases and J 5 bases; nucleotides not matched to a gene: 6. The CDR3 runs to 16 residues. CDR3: CASSEALVAGHNEQFF. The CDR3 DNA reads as TGTGCCAGCAGTGAAGCGCTAGTAGCGGGGCACAATGAGCAGTTCTTC.

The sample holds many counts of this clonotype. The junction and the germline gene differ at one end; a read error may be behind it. CDR3 residues: CSIEGETMGQFF. DNA for the CDR3: TGCAGCATTGAGGGGGAGACAATGGGGCAGTTCTTC. The chain carries TRBV29-1 and TRBJ2-1, with a weak D call TRBD1 (6 bases). The V gene's germline CDR1 is SQVTM and CDR2 ANQGSEA. The CDR3 spans 12 residues.

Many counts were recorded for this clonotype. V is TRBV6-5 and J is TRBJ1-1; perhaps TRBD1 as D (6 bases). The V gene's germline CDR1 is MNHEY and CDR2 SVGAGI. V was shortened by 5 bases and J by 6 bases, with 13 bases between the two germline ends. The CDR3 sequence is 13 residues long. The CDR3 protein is CASSRRGNAEAFF. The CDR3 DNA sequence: TGTGCCAGCAGTCGGAGGGGGAATGCTGAAGCTTTCTTT.

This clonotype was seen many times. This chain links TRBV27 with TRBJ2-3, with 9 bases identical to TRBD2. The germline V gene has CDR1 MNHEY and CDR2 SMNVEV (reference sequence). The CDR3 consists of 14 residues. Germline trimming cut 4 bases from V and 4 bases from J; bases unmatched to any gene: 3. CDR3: CASSWAGGSDTQYF. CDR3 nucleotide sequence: TGTGCCAGCAGTTGGGCGGGAGGGTCAGATACGCAGTATTTT.

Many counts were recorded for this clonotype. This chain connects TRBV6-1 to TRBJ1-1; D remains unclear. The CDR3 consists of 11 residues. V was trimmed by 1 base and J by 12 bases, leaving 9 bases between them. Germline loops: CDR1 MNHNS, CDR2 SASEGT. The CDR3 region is CASSEGSSTFF. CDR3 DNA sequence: TGTGCCAGCAGTGAAGGGAGTTCAACTTTCTTT.

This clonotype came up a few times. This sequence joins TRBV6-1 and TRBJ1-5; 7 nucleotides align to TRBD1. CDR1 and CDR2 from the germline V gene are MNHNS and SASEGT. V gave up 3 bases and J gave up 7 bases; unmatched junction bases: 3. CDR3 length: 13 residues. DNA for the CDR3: TGTGCCAGCAGTGAGACAGGGTTCCAGCCCCAGCATTTT. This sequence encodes CASSETGFQPQHF.

This chain's CDR3 is CASSLEGLYEQYF. The DNA for the CDR3 is TGTGCCAGCAGCTTAGAGGGCCTCTACGAGCAGTACTTC. V gene TRBV11-2 combines with J gene TRBJ2-7; no reliable D call. Per the germline V gene, CDR1 is SGHAT and CDR2 is FQNNGV. There are 13 residues in the CDR3. With 0 bases removed from V and 3 bases from J, the gap between germline ends came to 6 bases.

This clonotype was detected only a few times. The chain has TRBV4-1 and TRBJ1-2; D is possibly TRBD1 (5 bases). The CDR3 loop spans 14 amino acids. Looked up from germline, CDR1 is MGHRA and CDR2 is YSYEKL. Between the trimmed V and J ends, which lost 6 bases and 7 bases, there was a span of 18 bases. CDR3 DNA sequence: TGCGCCAGCAGTAAACTGATGGGGGTTCCTGGCTACACCTTC. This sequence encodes CASSKLMGVPGYTF.

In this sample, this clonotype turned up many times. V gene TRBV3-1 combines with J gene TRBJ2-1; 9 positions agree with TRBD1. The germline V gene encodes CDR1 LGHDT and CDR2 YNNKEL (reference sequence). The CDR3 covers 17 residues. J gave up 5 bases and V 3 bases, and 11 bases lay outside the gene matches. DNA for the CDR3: TGTGCCAGCAGCCATTCTGGACAGGGGAAATCGAACAATGAGCAGTTCTTC. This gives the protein CASSHSGQGKSNNEQFF.

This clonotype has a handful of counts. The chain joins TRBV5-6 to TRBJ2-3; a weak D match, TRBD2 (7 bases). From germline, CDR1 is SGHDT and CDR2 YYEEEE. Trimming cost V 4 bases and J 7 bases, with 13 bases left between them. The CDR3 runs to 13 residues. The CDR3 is CASSVGGANTQYF. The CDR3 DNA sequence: TGTGCCAGCAGCGTGGGGGGGGCAAATACGCAGTATTTT.

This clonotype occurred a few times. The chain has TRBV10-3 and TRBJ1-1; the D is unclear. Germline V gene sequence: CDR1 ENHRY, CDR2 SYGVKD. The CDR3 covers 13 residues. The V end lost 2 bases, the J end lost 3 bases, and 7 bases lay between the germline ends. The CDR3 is CAISETEDTEAFF. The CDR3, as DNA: TGTGCCATCAGTGAGACGGAGGACACTGAAGCTTTCTTT.

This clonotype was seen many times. CDR3 loop: CASSLGRPVTDTQYF. The DNA for the CDR3 is TGTGCCAGCAGTTTAGGGAGGCCCGTCACAGATACGCAGTATTTT. V usage is TRBV12-3 or TRBV12-4 and J usage is TRBJ2-3; tentative D call: TRBD2 (5 bases). The CDR3 runs 15 residues. V lost 1 base and J lost 2, with 10 bases in between.

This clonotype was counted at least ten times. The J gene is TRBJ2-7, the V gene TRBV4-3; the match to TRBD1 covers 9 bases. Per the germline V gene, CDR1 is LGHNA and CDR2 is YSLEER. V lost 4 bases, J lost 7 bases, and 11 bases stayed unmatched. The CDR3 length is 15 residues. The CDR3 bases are TGCGCCAGCAGCCGGACCGGGACAGGGTATGATGAGCAGTACTTC. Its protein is CASSRTGTGYDEQYF.